The T cell receptor (beta chain) under discussion was sequenced for a study of blood T cell repertoires in COVID-19. Authors' methods: The assay estimated nucleated cells by amplifying reference gene primers. Assay used: immunoSEQ multiplex PCR; TCRdb lists only in-frame clones, some missing. That table gives V, J and clone size, and the DNA gave D and trimming. The profile shows 150,000 to 200,000 clones, over 75% of them singletons. This clone was detected only a few times. This CDR3 is 15 amino acids long. Germline loops: CDR1 SNHLY, CDR2 FYNNEI. After removal of 8 bases from V and 3 bases from J, the junction contained 9 bases not matched to a gene.

The sequenced sample was peripheral blood. This TCR derives from a human donor in a cohort sampled during active COVID-19. This chain uses TRBV2 with TRBJ2-2; 7 bases map to TRBD1. The CDR3 coding sequence is TGTGCCAGCCGCCCAACAGGGGTATACACCGGGGAGCTGTTTTTT. It is translated as CASRPTGVYTGELFF.